This T cell receptor beta chain is from a study of patients and donors after allogeneic stem cell transplantation. MiXCR was run by TCRdb on the RT-PCR reads, yielding one entry per CDR3 protein. The repertoire holds 150,000 to 200,000 distinct CDR3 sequences, with over 25% as singletons. V dropped 3 bases and J dropped 2 bases, with 17 bases sitting between them. The CDR3 spans 17 residues. CDR1 is LGHNA, CDR2 YNFKEQ, per germline. This clonotype has just a few counts. The sample taken for sequencing was blood, either unsorted or a sorted T cell fraction (not recorded which). The genes are TRBV4-2 and TRBJ2-1; unclear D gene. The clonotype comes from a human donor who was either an allogeneic HSCT recipient or a stem cell or donor lymphocyte infusion donor (not recorded which). It is not recorded whose cells these are; they may come from a transplant donor. DNA of the CDR3: TGTGCCAGCAGCCATGAAGTTGGGGTCTCGACCTACAATGAGCAGTTCTTC. Encoded protein: CASSHEVGVSTYNEQFF.